One and the same sample provided the 27 T cell receptor beta chains below, sequenced in a study of CD8+CD57+ T cells in acquired aplastic anemia. CD8+CD57+ cell expansion, shown by flow cytometry, had occurred in the patients selected for sequencing. Genomic DNA templated the TCR beta VDJ and CDR3 profiling. TCRdb re-analysed the reads in MiXCR, keeping a single row per CDR3 protein. The table records about 160,000 distinct CDR3 sequences, 71% of them present only once. Sequenced material: sorted CD4+, CD8+, or CD8+CD57+ T cells (not recorded which) from PBMCs. Source of these receptors: a human donor with aplastic anemia.

Note on this clonotype: A much larger clone differs by one base, so this may be a read error. V is TRBV6-1 and J is TRBJ2-7, with D tentatively TRBD1 (5 bases). V gave up 11 bases and J gave up 2 bases, with 13 bases separating them. The CDR3 is 12 residues long. Germline assignment: CDR1 MNHNS and CDR2 SASEGT. CDR3 in amino acids: CASQGAPYEQYV. The CDR3 DNA reads TGTGCCTCCCAAGGGGCCCCCTACGAGCAGTACGTC.

The gene calls are TRBV2 and TRBJ1-3; no clear D. This CDR3 has 12 residues. Between the trimmed V and J ends, which lost 4 bases and 4 bases, there was a span of 5 bases. The germline V gene has CDR1 SNHLY and CDR2 FYNNEI. The CDR3 DNA follows: TGTGCCAGCAGTGTTAAAGGAAACACCATATATTTT. Translation: CASSVKGNTIYF. The full variable domain, rest sourced from reference TRBV2 and TRBJ1-3, is EPEVTQTPSHQVTQMGQEVILRCVPISNHLYFYWYRQILGQKVEFLVSFYNNEISEKSEIFDDQFSVERPDGSNFTLKIRSTKLEDSAMYFCASSVKGNTIYFGEGSWLTVV.

V usage is TRBV20-1 and J usage is TRBJ2-1, with 8 positions matching TRBD2. The CDR3 spans 13 residues. V lost 3 bases and J lost 2; bases outside the gene matches: 0. The germline V gene encodes CDR1 DFQATT and CDR2 SNEGSKA (reference sequence). For the CDR3, the DNA is TGCAGTGCTAGGCGGGGGGCCTACAATGAGCAGTTCTTC. This translates into CSARRGAYNEQFF.

This clonotype was found many times. The chain employs TRBV20-1 and TRBJ2-7; 7 nucleotides align to TRBD1. The germline V gene has CDR1 DFQATT and CDR2 SNEGSKA (reference sequence). V lost 3 bases and J lost 4; bases outside the gene matches: 12. CDR3 length: 15 residues. CDR3 nucleotides: TGCAGTGCTAGTGTAACAGGGGAAGCTAATTACGAGCAGTACTTC. Its protein product is CSASVTGEANYEQYF.

This clonotype came up once. The chain has TRBV20-1 and TRBJ2-7; D not certain. There are 14 residues in the CDR3. Trimming pared 3 bases from V and 1 base from J, leaving 13 bases between. The germline CDR1 and CDR2 sequences are DFQATT and SNEGSKA (reference sequence). CDR3 sequence: CSARERGGSYEQYF. The CDR3 nucleotides are TGCAGTGCTAGGGAAAGAGGCGGATCCTACGAGCAGTACTTC.

The CDR3 DNA reads as TGTGCCAGCAGCGCGGGACAGGGAAATGAAAAACTGTTTTTT. The encoded protein is CASSAGQGNEKLFF. The chain has TRBV9 and TRBJ1-4, with 9 bases identical to TRBD1. The CDR3 spans 14 residues. After removal of 3 bases from V and 5 bases from J, the junction contained 2 bases not matched to a gene. Germline V gene sequence: CDR1 SGDLS, CDR2 YYNGEE.

The J gene is TRBJ1-2, the V gene TRBV19; no clear D gene. Germline V CDR1 and CDR2: LNHDA, SQIVND (reference sequence). V lost 5 bases, J lost 4 bases, and 14 bases lay in between. This CDR3 has 14 residues. The CDR3 DNA follows: TGTGCCAGTAGTGAGACATGGGAAAGCTATGGCTACACCTTC. Its protein is CASSETWESYGYTF. The full variable domain, completed using reference TRBV19 and TRBJ1-2, is DGGITQSPKYLFRKEGQNVTLSCEQNLNHDAMYWYRQDPGQGLRLIYYSQIVNDFQKGDIAEGYSVSREKKESFPLTVTSAQKNPTAFYLCASSETWESYGYTFGSGTRLTVV.

The chain employs TRBV19 and TRBJ2-7; 9 bases fit TRBD1. CDR3 size: 14 residues. Trimming cost V 4 bases and J 0 bases; bases outside gene matches: 1. Germline-derived CDR1 and CDR2 are LNHDA and SQIVND (reference sequence). As DNA, the CDR3 is TGTGCCAGTAGTAGGGGACAGGGCTCCTACGAGCAGTACTTC. Amino acid sequence: CASSRGQGSYEQYF.

This clonotype was detected a few times. V gene TRBV19 combines with J gene TRBJ1-2; TRBD1 matches at 8 bases. Losses at the gene ends were 4 bases for V and 5 bases for J; bases not matched to a gene: 9. Per germline, CDR1 LNHDA and CDR2 SQIVND (reference sequence). The CDR3 consists of 15 residues. The CDR3, as DNA: TGTGCCAGTAGTAGGACCGGACAGGGAAGTTATGGCTACACCTTC. This gives the protein CASSRTGQGSYGYTF.

The chain recombines TRBV11-2 with TRBJ1-6; weak D call: TRBD1 (5 bases). This CDR3 is built from 15 residues. CDR1 SGHAT and CDR2 FQNNGV come from the germline V gene. The V end was cut by 6 bases, the J end by 7 bases, with 16 bases between. The CDR3 DNA sequence: TGTGCCAGCAGAGCCCCGGGACGGAGAAATTCACCCCTCCACTTT. The encoded protein is CASRAPGRRNSPLHF. Filled out from reference TRBV11-2 and TRBJ1-6, the complete variable domain reads EAGVAQSPRYKIIEKRQSVAFWCNPISGHATLYWYQQILGQGPKLLIQFQNNGVVDDSQLPKDRFSAERLKGVDSTLKIQPAKLEDSAVYLCASRAPGRRNSPLHFGNGTRLTVT.

The chain combines TRBV5-1 with TRBJ2-5; 10 bases align to TRBD1. Near its end, the DNA agrees better with TRBJ2-7, so the J call may be wrong. This CDR3 has 15 amino acids. From germline, CDR1 is SGHRS and CDR2 YFSETQ. The DNA of the CDR3 is TGCGCCAGCCCACTGGGACAGGGGTTCTCCTACGAGCAGTACTTC. Its protein product is CASPLGQGFSYEQYF.

V is TRBV24-1 and J is TRBJ2-5, with D uncertain. CDR1 and CDR2 (germline): KGHDR, SFDVKD. The CDR3 is made up of 15 amino acids. Trimming shortened V by 4 bases and J by 7 bases, and 18 bases separated the two germline ends. CDR3 sequence: CATSDPLRPSGTQYF. In DNA form, the CDR3 reads TGTGCCACCAGTGACCCATTGAGACCGTCAGGGACCCAGTACTTC.

This clonotype turned up a few times. The J gene is TRBJ2-2, the V gene TRBV10-3, with TRBD2 matching 16 bases. Germline V gene data show CDR1 as ENHRY and CDR2 as SYGVKD. The CDR3 is made up of 18 amino acids. The trim removed 5 bases at V and 5 bases at J, leaving 8 bases unmatched. The CDR3 loop reads CAISPGLAGGPGTGELFF. The CDR3 nucleotides read TGTGCCATCAGTCCGGGACTAGCGGGGGGGCCGGGGACCGGGGAGCTGTTTTTT.

The chain combines TRBV7-8 with TRBJ1-6; 8 nucleotides match TRBD1. V lost 5 bases to trimming and J lost 9 bases; unmatched junction nucleotides: 18. Germline loops: CDR1 SGHVS, CDR2 FQNEAQ. The CDR3 loop spans 18 amino acids. The CDR3, as DNA: TGTGCCAGCAGCCTAGGGGCAGGGGGCGCCCAGTTCGGTTCACCCCTCCACTTT. It codes for CASSLGAGGAQFGSPLHF. Complete variable domain (other parts from reference TRBV7-8 and TRBJ1-6): GAGVSQSPRYKVAKRGQDVALRCDPISGHVSLFWYQQALGQGPEFLTYFQNEAQLDKSGLPSDRFFAERPEGSVSTLKIQRTQQEDSAVYLCASSLGAGGAQFGSPLHFGNGTRLTVT.

V usage is TRBV20-1 and J usage is TRBJ1-2; 9 positions match TRBD1. The germline gives CDR1 DFQATT, CDR2 SNEGSKA (reference sequence). The CDR3 spans 13 residues. V was clipped by 5 bases and J by 5 bases; unmatched bases: 6. The CDR3 DNA reads TGCAGTGCTCCCCGGACAGGGGCTTATGGCTACACCTTC. Residues: CSAPRTGAYGYTF.

The V gene is TRBV5-1, the J gene TRBJ2-3; TRBD2 matches at 8 bases. With 5 bases clipped from V and 0 bases from J, the junction kept 5 bases outside the gene matches. The germline gives CDR1 SGHRS, CDR2 YFSETQ. The CDR3 loop spans 15 amino acids. The DNA for the CDR3 is TGCGCCAGCAGAGATACTAGCGGAAGCACAGATACGCAGTATTTT. Translating it yields CASRDTSGSTDTQYF.

This chain links TRBV6-4 with TRBJ2-1; 10 positions agree with TRBD1. V shed 5 bases, J shed 5 bases, and the junction held 6 bases outside the gene matches. Germline V CDR1 and CDR2: MRHNA, SNTAGT. The CDR3 extends over 15 amino acids. Here the CDR3 reads CASSRQGADNNEQFF. DNA of the CDR3: TGTGCCAGCAGTCGACAGGGGGCGGATAACAATGAGCAGTTCTTC.

The chain combines TRBV10-3 with TRBJ1-1, with TRBD1 as a possible D gene (6 bases). Germline V gene lookup returns CDR1 ENHRY and CDR2 SYGVKD. Trimming stripped 1 base from V and 6 bases from J, with 12 bases between. This CDR3 contains 14 residues. The CDR3 bases are TGTGCCATCAGTGAGTTTCAGGGGATGCCTGAAGCTTTCTTT. Translating it yields CAISEFQGMPEAFF.

The V and J genes are TRBV24-1 and TRBJ2-7; D possibly matches TRBD1 or TRBD2 (5 bases each). V was cut by 7 bases and J by 3 bases, with 15 bases left in between. Germline CDR1 KGHDR, CDR2 SFDVKD. CDR3 size: 14 residues. CDR3 residues: CATSSGTPNYEQYF. The CDR3, as DNA: TGTGCCACCAGCTCCGGGACGCCCAACTACGAGCAGTACTTC.

The V gene is TRBV7-8, the J gene TRBJ1-2; D is uncertain. Trimming stripped 6 bases from V and 6 bases from J, with 8 bases between. This CDR3 comprises 11 residues. Germline loops: CDR1 SGHVS, CDR2 FQNEAQ. The chain's CDR3 is CASRKSDGYTF. In DNA, the CDR3 is TGTGCCAGCAGAAAGAGTGATGGCTACACCTTC.

To note about this clonotype: This clone may be a read error of a much larger clone one base away. This sequence joins TRBV6-4 and TRBJ2-2; tentative D call: TRBD2 (5 bases). This CDR3 is 13 amino acids long. Germline CDR1 and CDR2: MRHNA and SNTAGT. CDR3 sequence reads: CASSDSATGELVF. In DNA form, the CDR3 reads TGTGCCAGCAGTGACTCGGCCACCGGGGAGCTGGTTTTT.

The chain carries TRBV20-1 and TRBJ2-1; D remains ambiguous. The CDR3 runs to 14 residues. Germline V gene sequence: CDR1 DFQATT, CDR2 SNEGSKA (reference sequence). The V end was cut by 8 bases, the J end by 8 bases, with 22 bases between. CDR3 nucleotides: TGCAGTCCCCCACCCCCCCCCCACCGCCATGAGCAGTTCTTC. Amino acid sequence: CSPPPPPHRHEQFF.

The V gene is TRBV4-3, the J gene TRBJ2-6, with unresolved D. The CDR3 length is 16 residues. V was trimmed by 5 bases and J by 0 bases, leaving 11 bases between them. Germline V lookup: CDR1 LGHNA, CDR2 YSLEER. CDR3 amino acids: CASSLGISSGANVLTF. CDR3 nucleotides: TGCGCCAGCAGCTTGGGCATTAGCTCTGGGGCCAACGTCCTGACTTTC.

This clonotype was detected once. The chain recombines TRBV7-2 with TRBJ1-4; D is undetermined. The germline V and J ends were trimmed by 7 bases and 10 bases, with 19 bases remaining between them. Germline CDR1 and CDR2: SGHTA and FQGNSA. The CDR3 covers 14 residues. CDR3 coding DNA: TGTGCCAGCACAAATCCGTCTACTGCGGGAAAACTGTTTTTT. Its protein is CASTNPSTAGKLFF.

The CDR3 region has the DNA TGTGCCAGCAGCTTAGCAGGGACAGGGAGAACTTTTTCCTACGAGCAGTACTTC. It yields the protein CASSLAGTGRTFSYEQYF. This chain uses TRBV7-2 with TRBJ2-7; the match to TRBD1 covers 9 bases. Germline V gives CDR1 SGHTA, CDR2 FQGNSA. The CDR3 loop spans 18 amino acids. With 0 bases clipped from V and 1 base from J, the junction kept 10 bases outside the gene matches.

This clonotype was detected only once. This chain connects TRBV24-1 to TRBJ2-2, with D possibly being TRBD1 or TRBD2 (5 bases each). The CDR3 is 16 residues long. V dropped 3 bases and J dropped 0 bases, with 10 bases sitting between them. CDR1 KGHDR and CDR2 SFDVKD come from the germline V gene. The CDR3 DNA reads TGTGCCACCAGTGATGCCGGGACGGCGAACACCGGGGAGCTGTTTTTT. Translating gives CATSDAGTANTGELFF.

The chain carries TRBV7-2 and TRBJ2-2; possibly TRBD2 for D (6 bases). The CDR3 spans 16 residues. The V end was cut by 3 bases, the J end by 0 bases, with 11 bases between. Germline loops: CDR1 SGHTA, CDR2 FQGNSA. CDR3 DNA sequence: TGTGCCAGCAGCTTGTGGGCGGGGACGAACACCGGGGAGCTGTTTTTT. Its protein product is CASSLWAGTNTGELFF.